This TCR beta chain was captured by sequencing in a study of T cells in tumors after PD-1 blockade (dated by TCRdb to the late 2010s). Some background on the complete study: Patients were excluded if they had prior checkpoint blockade, use of systemic immunosuppressants, or recent radiotherapy or other anti-cancer therapy within 4 weeks. Bulk TCR sequencing was performed on about 9 peripheral blood samples from 4 or 5 patients to compare blood and tumor clonotypes. Paired single-cell RNA and TCR sequencing was performed on site-matched tumors from BCC or SCC patients before and after anti-PD-1 therapy. While on anti-PD-1 treatment, some of the patients also continued taking daily vismodegib 150 mg. Peripheral blood samples averaged about 110,000 TCR templates (range roughly 21,000-280,000) and 37,000 or so unique clonotypes. Clinical response was assessed using RECIST version 1.1. Treatment consisted of either cemiplimab 350 mg every 2 weeks or pembrolizumab 200 mg every 3 weeks. Findings and caveats that apply to the study as a whole: Where the novel T cell clones came from was not determined, and possible sources could include lymphoid organs or rare unexpanded clones inside the tumor or in the tumor periphery. About 39% of tumor TCR clonotypes were found in blood, and some novel exhausted tumor clones appeared in pre-treatment blood, suggesting peripheral recruitment.

The time point label, as the study defines it: after anti-PD-1 therapy. For bulk TCRbeta sequencing, genomic DNA was extracted from tumor biopsies or peripheral blood, and input amounts ranged from about 600 ng to 6,004 ng. All patients had histologically proven advanced or metastatic basal or squamous cell carcinoma and were poor candidates for surgical resection. Of the ten or so patients making up the basal cell carcinoma cohort, about 8 underwent bulk tumor TCR sequencing. CDR1 is given as KGHSH and CDR2 as LQKENI, both from the germline V gene. The CDR3, from cysteine to phenylalanine, totals 12 residues. CDR3 DNA only is kept here, 36 bases in frame from base 1. After removal of 3 bases from V and 7 bases from J, the junction retains 3 bases not matched to a gene. About this clone: It has no known antigen specificity. There are no base qualities to consult, and no much larger clone falls within one base.

The immunoSEQ platform was used to carry out deep TCRbeta sequencing. In the original analysis: For further analysis, only productive rearrangements were exported from the immunoSEQ Analyzer. T cell phenotypes were assigned to bulk TCRbeta clonotypes by matching to single-cell RNA+TCR-seq clones sharing the same TCRbeta sequence. Clone enrichment in tumor was calculated as tumor frequency divided by PBMC frequency from bulk TCR sequencing. TCRs were grouped by GLIPH into specificity groups, defined as clusters of distinct TCRs likely recognizing common antigens via shared CDR3 motifs. Drawn from immuneACCESS, this table holds only the in-frame rearrangements with V and J called that TCRdb kept. Clones are partly lost; checked studies trace under half to an unresolved V gene and leave the rest unexplained. V and J calls and clone size follow that table, whereas D and trimming were derived from the DNA. The sample includes about 63,000 clones, with approximately 79% observed a single time. The ten biggest clones cover about 4.5% of the sample.

Specimen: PBMCs, collected after anti-PD-1 treatment. The sequence was collected from a human donor with basal cell carcinoma. This sequence uses TRBV18 and TRBJ2-7; the central 7 bases match TRBD1. The DNA sequence follows: TGTGCCAGCTCACCGACAGGGCTTGAGCAGTACTTC. Its coded protein is CASSPTGLEQYF.